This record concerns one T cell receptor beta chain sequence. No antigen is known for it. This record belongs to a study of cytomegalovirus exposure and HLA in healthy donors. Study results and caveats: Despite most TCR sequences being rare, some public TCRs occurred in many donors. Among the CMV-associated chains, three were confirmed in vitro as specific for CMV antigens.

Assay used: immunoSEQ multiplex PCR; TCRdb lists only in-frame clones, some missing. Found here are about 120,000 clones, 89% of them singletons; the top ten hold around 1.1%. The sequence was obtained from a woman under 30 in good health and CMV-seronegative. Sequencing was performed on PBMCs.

The CDR3 region is CASSYGETSGRDEQFF. CDR3 nucleotides: TGTGCCAGCAGTTACGGGGAGACTAGCGGGAGAGATGAGCAGTTCTTC. V usage is TRBV6-6 and J usage is TRBJ2-1; TRBD2 matches 12 bases. CDR3 length: 16 residues. Germline values: CDR1 MNHNY, CDR2 SVGAGI (reference sequence). Germline trimming cut 2 bases from V and 8 bases from J; bases unmatched to any gene: 7.